This note documents a single T cell receptor beta chain sequence. The antigen is unknown. This sample's time point: blood from clinic visit 5 months post-surgery; TSC patient then seizure free. The germline gives CDR1 SGHAT, CDR2 FQNNGV. There are 15 residues in the CDR3. Trimming at V came to 5 bases and at J to 2 bases, leaving 9 bases not matched to a gene. The data originate from a study of brain T cells in children with intractable seizures. The data were produced by immunoSEQ multiplex PCR, yet TCRdb's version contains in-frame clones alone and is incomplete. The table lists about 340,000 clones, about 93% of them singletons, with 5.5% to 6% in the top ten. The study, taken as a whole, reports: Pre-surgery blood may have been undersampled, hiding some clones.

The rearrangement uses TRBV11-2 and TRBJ2-7; 7 bases are shared with TRBD1. This TCR was sampled from a boy under two years old with tuberous sclerosis and intractable seizures. The material was peripheral blood, obtained 5 to 6 months after surgery. CDR3 sequence reads: CASSPIPGQTYEQYF. The CDR3 DNA reads TGTGCCAGCAGCCCTATACCGGGACAGACCTACGAGCAGTACTTC.